This T cell receptor (beta chain) is drawn from a study of post-analysis software for immune sequencing data (dated by TCRdb to between 2015 and 2017). Background for the entire study: Relapsing-remitting, secondary progressive and progressive-relapsing multiple sclerosis were recorded as disease courses, and subtype annotation was lacking for some patients. The patient repertoires were compared against roughly 12 previously published healthy control repertoires obtained from donors aged about 6 to 28 years. A subset of samples was prepared in parallel using single-end sample barcoding, then pooled and co-amplified after Illumina adapter ligation.

Study-wide conclusions, independent of this receptor: Direct clustering with F measure revealed strong co-clustering of samples prepared in the same batch, which led to a batch-effect correction. About five TRBV segments, including TRBV5-6, TRBV5-1 and TRBV20-1, were significantly more frequent in patients than controls. The control group was slightly older than the multiple sclerosis patient group. Compared with controls, multiple sclerosis patients had significantly lower normalized Chao1 diversity, a finding suggesting substantial peripheral T-cell clonal expansion.

Library preparation used PCR. Sequenced using an Illumina HiSeq 2500. To reduce PCR and sequencing biases, unique molecular identifiers were built into the TCR beta cDNA libraries. About 500,000 cDNA molecules were obtained per 1 to 10 million input T cells, so each molecule approximated one T cell. The patient libraries were prepared and sequenced using the same protocol as the earlier healthy control dataset. Within a given batch, samples were prepared together, multiplexed and sequenced on the same HiSeq lane. Per the original workflow: Raw barcoded reads were processed with MIGEC, and single-read molecular identifier groups were discarded before consensus assembly and CDR3 extraction. Clonotype tables were post-analysed with VDJtools, and diversity was normalized by down-sampling all datasets to the smallest sample size. Repertoire overlap clustering matched CDR3 amino acid but not nucleotide sequences to correct batch-related cross-sample contamination. Through fastp at Q25 and MiXCR, TCRdb rebuilt clones from the public reads, retaining in-frame beta chains. Duplicate CDR3 protein sequences are folded into a single record with the most common DNA and genes. These V and J calls originate from TCRdb's pipeline instead of the authors' own analysis. The sample table records roughly 400,000 distinct CDR3 sequences; 39% of these occur just once. The ten top clones hold around 8% of the sample.

This clonotype was observed once. What this receptor recognizes is not known. No base qualities exist here, and no much larger clone lies one base off it. To demonstrate the VDJtools post-analysis software, the study profiled TCR beta repertoires from the peripheral blood of approximately twelve young patients with multiple sclerosis. The multiple sclerosis patients were children and adolescents between about 6 and 16 years of age. Per the germline V gene, MDHEN is the CDR1 and SYDVKM is the CDR2. The CDR3 numbers 14 residues from cysteine through phenylalanine. Kept here is only the CDR3 DNA, which spans 42 bases and is read in frame from base 1. At the junction V is shortened by 6 bases and J by 0 bases, with 11 bases in between.

The sequence is built from TRBV28 and TRBJ1-1; the D gene cannot be named for sure. The sample comprised blood. This sequence originates from a girl aged 2-10 years with multiple sclerosis. The sequenced DNA: TGTGCCAGCAGACCTACCCAGATGAACACTGAAGCTTTCTTT. Translated, this gives CASRPTQMNTEAFF.